The present T cell receptor (beta chain) was sequenced within a study of T cells in Graves' hyperthyroidism and ophthalmopathy (dated by TCRdb to between 2018 and 2021). Notes on the research overall: Peripheral blood samples were taken at the time of initial diagnosis, prior to any treatment. Prospective prediction of ophthalmopathy was tested in an independent validation cohort of fewer than 20 hyperthyroidism patients and around 16 patients who later progressed to ophthalmopathy. According to the paper, TCR Vbeta CDR3 sequencing was carried out on approximately 140 peripheral blood samples, which came from 40 to 45 ophthalmopathy, 80 or so hyperthyroidism and roughly 17 progressor patients. Thyroid tissue and blood T-cell repertoires from six or seven Graves' hyperthyroidism patients were also compared in the study. A discovery cohort of about a hundred patients, about 40 with Graves' ophthalmopathy and about 58 with stable Graves' hyperthyroidism, was used to find distinguishing TCR V-J signatures. For training and testing, the 80 to 100 patients in the discovery cohort were randomly divided in a 7:3 ratio. Once sampling was done, hyperthyroidism patients were given methimazole at a starting dose of 30 mg daily, whereas ophthalmopathy patients were given high-dose intravenous methylprednisolone. What the work shows at the level of the full study, not this receptor alone: Sample size was not statistically predetermined, and blinding of investigators to group allocation was not performed. Most expanded thyroid clonotypes (frequency above 0.001) were also detected in blood, suggesting blood repertoires may reflect thyroid immune responses. A 13 V-J signature model separated ophthalmopathy from stable hyperthyroidism, with 87.88% sensitivity and approximately 81% specificity in cross-validation and 80%/75% in testing. In validation, progression to ophthalmopathy was predicted by the model with roughly 69% sensitivity and roughly 76% specificity, a median of approximately 6.5 months before onset.

At least ten counts were recorded for this clonotype. What this receptor recognizes is not known. Qualities for individual bases were not recorded, and no much larger clone is one base off. The TCR beta CDR3 regions were amplified from RNA transcripts. A first-round RT-PCR of the TCR CDR3 used the HTBI primer set with the Qiagen OneStep RT-PCR kit. Libraries were constructed in a second round of multiplex PCR, after which size selection and purification were performed. Paired-end sequencing of the libraries was performed with 100 bp reads on an Illumina HiSeq2000. The study's processing was this. SOAPnuke was used to process the raw data, throwing out any read that contained adapters or uncalled bases, had a mean Phred below 15, or lacked an exact constant-primer or identifier match. High-quality paired reads were merged with COPE v1.2.5, and unique nucleotide sequences were defined as clonotypes. MiTCR v1.1 was used to align clonotypes to the IMGT TRBV, TRBD and TRBJ reference segments. Only V-J combinations with frequency above 0.0001, covering about 99% of repertoires, were analysed. The TCS score was defined as F50 (clonal expansion) divided by E x V (chaos), with BLOSUM62-based TCRdist calculated between CDR3 peptides within each V-J. Welch's t-statistics and random forest reduced around 550 V-J features to roughly 13, which were used in a naive Bayes classifier (R e1071). TCRdb reprocessed the public reads (quality trimming at Q25 with fastp, clone calling with MiXCR) and kept in-frame beta chains. Records with the same CDR3 protein are collapsed into one entry carrying the most frequent genes and DNA. The V and J calls and clone size come from TCRdb's table, not from the authors' own analysis. This sample has about 420,000 distinct CDR3 sequences in its table, and about a sixth of those were observed once. Together, the top ten hold around an eighth of the sample.

Taken from the germline V gene, the CDR1 and CDR2 loops are SGHTA and FQGTGA. The CDR3 contains 17 residues, cysteine and phenylalanine counted. The only DNA kept is the CDR3, 51 bases in frame from the first base. The germline V and J ends show losses of 3 bases and 10 bases respectively, and no gene match explains 17 bases of the junction. Stable Graves' hyperthyroidism was defined as the absence of progression to ophthalmopathy over 18 months of follow-up. The hyperthyroidism patients were between 18 and 65 years old and newly diagnosed, with a disease duration of less than 2 months. Patients with uncontrolled infections, other autoimmune diseases, pregnancy or lactation were excluded. Diagnoses relied on clinical symptoms, serum thyroxine and TRAb, thyroid ultrasound and orbital computed tomography. PBMCs were isolated from 8 to 10 ml of fresh peripheral blood by Ficoll-Paque density gradient centrifugation. Total RNA was extracted using Trizol reagent, and RNA quality was assessed on an Agilent 2100 Bioanalyzer.

This chain joins TRBV7-3 to TRBJ2-1, with 8 bases matching TRBD2. This TCR was recovered from a woman aged 18-30 years with Graves' hyperthyroidism. What was sequenced was blood. The CDR3: CASSFNSFDSGAREQFF. The DNA is as follows: TGTGCCAGCAGCTTTAATAGTTTTGATAGCGGGGCACGGGAGCAGTTCTTC.